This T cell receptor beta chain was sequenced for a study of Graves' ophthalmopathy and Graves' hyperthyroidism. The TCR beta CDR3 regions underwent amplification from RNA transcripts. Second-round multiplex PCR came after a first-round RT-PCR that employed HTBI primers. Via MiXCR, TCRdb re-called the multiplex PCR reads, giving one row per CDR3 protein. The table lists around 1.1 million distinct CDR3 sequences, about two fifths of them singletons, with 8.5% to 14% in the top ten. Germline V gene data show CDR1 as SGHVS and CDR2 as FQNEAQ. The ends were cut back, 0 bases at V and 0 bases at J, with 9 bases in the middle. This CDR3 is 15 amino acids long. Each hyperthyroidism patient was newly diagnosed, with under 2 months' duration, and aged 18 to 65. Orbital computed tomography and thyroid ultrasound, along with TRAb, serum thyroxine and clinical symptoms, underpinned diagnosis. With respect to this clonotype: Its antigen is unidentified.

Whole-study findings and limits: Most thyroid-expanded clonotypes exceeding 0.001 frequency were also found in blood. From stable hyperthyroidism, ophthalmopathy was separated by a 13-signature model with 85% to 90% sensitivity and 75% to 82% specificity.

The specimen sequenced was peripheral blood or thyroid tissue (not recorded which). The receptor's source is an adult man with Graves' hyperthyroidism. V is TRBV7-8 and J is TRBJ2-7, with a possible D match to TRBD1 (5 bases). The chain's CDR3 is CASSLADSYSYEQYF. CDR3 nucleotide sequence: TGTGCCAGCAGCTTAGCCGACAGTTACTCCTACGAGCAGTACTTC.